These T cell receptor beta chains were read from a single sample in a study of T-cell memory formation after mild COVID-19. TCRdb called the 5' RACE reads again in MiXCR, with one record for every CDR3 protein. The sample yields around 390,000 distinct CDR3 sequences, roughly 15% seen once. Material for sequencing was PBMCs or a T cell subset sorted from them (not recorded which). All receptors derive from a man aged 18-30 years who had mild COVID-19 (a few samples of this study predate the infection). Cell type and time point are not known. Both conserved end residues are part of each CDR3. D genes are given only for firm matches. A row's size may be missing; if present it is once, few, many or a size class.

TRBD1,TRBV27,TRBJ1-2,NA,CASSPDRANYGYTF,TGTGCCAGCAGTCCTGACAGGGCTAACTATGGCTACACCTTC
NA,TRBV12-3/TRBV12-4,TRBJ2-5,few,CASSLWADTQETQYF,TGTGCCAGCAGTTTATGGGCAGACACACAAGAGACCCAGTACTTC
NA,TRBV12-3/TRBV12-4,TRBJ1-5,NA,CASSVGGSAPQHF,TGTGCCAGCAGCGTAGGGGGATCCGCGCCCCAGCATTTT
NA,TRBV10-1,TRBJ2-5,few,CASMAERGGTQYF,TGCGCCAGCATGGCCGAGCGTGGGGGGACCCAGTACTTC
TRBD1,TRBV29-1,TRBJ2-7,few,CSVEVTGVYEQYF,TGCAGCGTTGAAGTAACAGGGGTCTACGAGCAGTACTTC
NA,TRBV2,TRBJ2-1,NA,CASSGRPYEQFF,TGTGCCAGCAGCGGACGTCCTTATGAGCAGTTCTTC
NA,TRBV20-1,TRBJ2-1,many,CSAYFHLRGNNEQFF,TGCAGTGCTTATTTTCACCTTCGAGGAAACAATGAGCAGTTCTTC
NA,TRBV7-2,TRBJ2-1,few,CASSLGGGPQFF,TGTGCCAGCAGCTTAGGGGGCGGACCGCAGTTCTTC
TRBD1,TRBV6-6,TRBJ2-5,few,CASRTTGAETQYF,TGTGCCAGCAGAACTACAGGGGCAGAGACCCAGTACTTC
NA,TRBV7-9,TRBJ2-7,NA,CASSLSGGRIYEQYF,TGTGCCAGCAGCTTAAGTGGTGGCAGAATATACGAGCAGTACTTC
NA,TRBV7-8,TRBJ2-3,few,CASRSYEDTQYF,TGTGCCAGCAGGTCCTACGAGGATACGCAGTATTTT
NA,TRBV5-5,TRBJ2-1,few,CASSLSVPAYEQFF,TGTGCCAGCAGCTTGAGCGTCCCTGCGTATGAGCAGTTCTTC
TRBD1,TRBV5-1,TRBJ1-2,NA,CASSFQDRESGYTF,TGCGCCAGCAGCTTCCAGGACAGGGAAAGTGGCTACACCTTC
NA,TRBV6-1,TRBJ1-6,NA,CASSEGRGGSPLHF,TGTGCCAGCAGTGAAGGGAGAGGGGGATCACCCCTCCACTTT
NA,TRBV18,TRBJ2-3,NA,CASSPNRASTDTQYF,TGTGCCAGCTCACCAAACAGGGCTAGCACAGATACGCAGTATTTT
NA,TRBV9,TRBJ2-3,NA,CASSVVRVKGTQYF,TGTGCCAGCAGCGTAGTCAGGGTCAAAGGCACGCAGTATTTT
NA,TRBV28,TRBJ2-1,NA,CASSYLLGNEQFF,TGTGCCAGCAGTTATCTCTTGGGAAATGAGCAGTTCTTC
NA,TRBV10-3,TRBJ2-1,NA,CAIRGTDEQFF,TGTGCCATCAGGGGAACGGATGAGCAGTTCTTC
TRBD2,TRBV4-2,TRBJ2-1,few,CASSRETSGYNEQFF,TGTGCCAGCAGCCGGGAGACTAGCGGGTACAATGAGCAGTTCTTC
TRBD2,TRBV12-3/TRBV12-4,TRBJ2-3,few,CASSPPGLAEGGRDTQYF,TGTGCCAGCAGTCCACCGGGACTAGCGGAGGGGGGGCGTGATACGCAGTATTTT
NA,TRBV5-6,TRBJ1-2,few,CASSLRGYTHGYTF,TGTGCCAGCAGCTTGCGGGGATACACCCATGGCTACACCTTC
NA,TRBV2,TRBJ2-5,NA,CASSGSGETQYF,TGTGCCAGCAGTGGGTCCGGCGAGACCCAGTACTTC
NA,TRBV4-3,TRBJ1-6,many,CASSQASQLGNSPLHF,TGCGCCAGCAGCCAAGCTTCCCAATTGGGAAATTCACCCCTCCACTTT
TRBD1,TRBV19,TRBJ2-6,NA,CASRRQGLSGANVLTF,TGTGCCAGTAGAAGACAGGGGCTATCCGGGGCCAACGTCCTGACTTTC
TRBD1,TRBV12-3/TRBV12-4,TRBJ2-7,few,CASSHQDRSYEQYF,TGTGCCAGCAGTCACCAGGACAGGTCCTACGAGCAGTACTTC
NA,TRBV12-3/TRBV12-4,TRBJ2-2,NA,CASSLARGAAGGELFF,TGTGCCAGCAGTTTAGCGCGAGGGGCAGCGGGCGGGGAGCTGTTTTTT
NA,TRBV5-1,TRBJ1-2,NA,CASSYIPDRSYGYTF,TGCGCCAGCAGTTACATCCCGGACAGATCCTATGGCTACACCTTC
TRBD1,TRBV7-3,TRBJ1-2,few,CASSAQGANTF,TGTGCCAGCAGCGCCCAGGGGGCAAACACCTTC
NA,TRBV20-1,TRBJ1-6,few,CSARDGTTAFRPLHF,TGCAGTGCTAGAGATGGGACGACAGCCTTCCGTCCCCTCCACTTT
NA,TRBV20-1,TRBJ1-1,few,CSASRRLTEAFF,TGCAGTGCTAGTCGTAGGCTCACTGAAGCTTTCTTT
NA,TRBV20-1,TRBJ1-5,few,CSARGPAAYQPQHF,TGCAGTGCTAGAGGCCCCGCGGCTTATCAGCCCCAGCATTTT
TRBD1,TRBV6-5,TRBJ1-3,few,CASSYSRGTGGSPGNTIYF,TGTGCCAGCAGTTACTCGCGCGGTACAGGGGGTTCTCCTGGAAACACCATATATTTT
TRBD1,TRBV29-1,TRBJ2-2,NA,CSVAQGVNTGELFF,TGCAGCGTCGCACAGGGGGTGAACACCGGGGAGCTGTTTTTT
TRBD1,TRBV7-7,TRBJ2-1,few,CASSLRTGDYNEQFF,TGTGCTAGCAGCTTACGGACAGGGGACTACAATGAGCAGTTCTTC
NA,TRBV4-1,TRBJ2-3,few,CASSLRQLPGTDTQYF,TGCGCCAGCAGCCTCCGACAATTGCCAGGCACAGATACGCAGTATTTT
NA,TRBV7-2,TRBJ2-1,few,CASSSPGHIYNEQFF,TGTGCCAGCAGCTCCCCGGGACACATATACAATGAGCAGTTCTTC
NA,TRBV28,TRBJ1-2,few,CASSFPANYGYTF,TGTGCCAGCAGTTTCCCGGCTAACTATGGCTACACCTTC
TRBD1,TRBV7-2,TRBJ2-3,NA,CASSLPGQGITDTQYF,TGTGCCAGCAGCTTACCGGGACAGGGGATAACAGATACGCAGTATTTT
NA,TRBV12-3/TRBV12-4,TRBJ2-3,few,CASSLVGDTPSDTQYF,TGTGCCAGCAGTTTAGTAGGGGACACACCCTCAGATACGCAGTATTTT
NA,TRBV18,TRBJ2-5,many,CASSPQETQYF,TGTGCCAGCAGCCCTCAGGAGACCCAGTACTTC
TRBD1,TRBV2,TRBJ1-5,NA,CASRDRGYRNQPQHF,TGTGCCAGCAGGGACAGGGGGTATCGGAATCAGCCCCAGCATTTT
TRBD1,TRBV10-1,TRBJ2-1,few,CASLNRGSNEQFF,TGCGCCAGCCTTAACAGGGGAAGCAATGAGCAGTTCTTC
TRBD1,TRBV7-9,TRBJ2-3,NA,CASSTQGDRNTDTQYF,TGTGCCAGCAGCACCCAGGGGGACCGGAACACAGATACGCAGTATTTT
TRBD1,TRBV12-3/TRBV12-4,TRBJ1-1,few,CASNGDRGEGTEAFF,TGTGCCAGCAATGGGGACAGGGGGGAGGGGACTGAAGCTTTCTTT
TRBD1,TRBV5-1,TRBJ1-2,few,CASSFDGTGTGDYGYTF,TGCGCCAGCAGCTTTGATGGGACCGGGACAGGAGATTATGGCTACACCTTC
NA,TRBV7-2,TRBJ1-1,NA,CASRGGLNTEAFF,TGTGCCAGCAGGGGGGGGCTGAACACTGAAGCTTTCTTT
NA,TRBV27,TRBJ1-5,NA,CASSLSGGRQPQHF,TGTGCCAGCAGTTTATCTGGGGGGCGTCAGCCCCAGCATTTT
NA,TRBV20-1,TRBJ2-3,many,CSARRTDTQYF,TGCAGTGCCCGCAGGACAGATACGCAGTATTTT
NA,TRBV7-9,TRBJ2-3,few,CASSLLGAVDTQYF,TGTGCCAGCAGCTTACTCGGTGCCGTAGATACGCAGTATTTT
TRBD1,TRBV14,TRBJ1-2,NA,CASSPLDRGNYGYTF,TGTGCCAGCAGCCCTCTCGACAGGGGAAACTATGGCTACACCTTC
NA,TRBV4-3,TRBJ1-1,NA,CASSQVGQGLNTEAFF,TGCGCCAGCAGCCAAGTAGGGCAGGGACTGAACACTGAAGCTTTCTTT
TRBD2,TRBV6-4,TRBJ2-3,few,CASSDSGGADTQYF,TGTGCCAGCAGTGACTCGGGGGGGGCAGATACGCAGTATTTT
TRBD2,TRBV5-1,TRBJ2-7,NA,CASSFGGGADEQYF,TGCGCCAGCAGCTTCGGCGGGGGGGCGGACGAGCAGTACTTC
NA,TRBV20-1,TRBJ2-1,NA,CSARGEGDEQFF,TGCAGTGCTAGGGGAGAGGGCGATGAGCAGTTCTTC
TRBD1,TRBV7-9,TRBJ2-1,few,CASSFDRGWYNEQFF,TGTGCCAGCAGCTTTGACAGGGGTTGGTACAATGAGCAGTTCTTC
NA,TRBV5-6,TRBJ2-3,NA,CASEEVTAPGSDTQYF,TGTGCCAGCGAGGAAGTCACAGCCCCGGGTTCAGATACGCAGTATTTT
NA,TRBV5-4,TRBJ1-3,few,CASTERRGSGNTIYF,TGTGCCAGCACTGAAAGGCGGGGGTCTGGAAACACCATATATTTT
NA,TRBV6-5,TRBJ1-2,few,CASSYSQNYGYTF,TGTGCCAGCAGTTACAGCCAGAACTATGGCTACACCTTC
NA,TRBV6-5,TRBJ2-5,NA,CASSTRQVRETQYF,TGTGCCAGCAGTACCCGACAGGTCCGAGAGACCCAGTACTTC